The present T cell receptor beta chain was sequenced within a study of blood T cell repertoires in COVID-19. Authors' methods: Nucleated cell number was recorded as an estimate derived from reference gene primer amplification. Produced via immunoSEQ multiplex PCR; TCRdb's table is partial and in-frame only. Clone size and the V and J calls come from that table; the DNA yielded D and trimming. The table includes more than 300,000 clones, 70% to 90% detected once. This CDR3 contains 14 residues. The V end lost 4 bases, the J end lost 4 bases, and 10 bases lay between the germline ends. Germline lookup yields CDR1 MNHEY and CDR2 SVGAGI.

The TCR sequence derives from a woman aged 25 to 39 who had recovered from COVID-19. Sequenced sample: PBMCs or T cells enriched from blood (not recorded which). The rearrangement links TRBV6-5 to TRBJ2-2, with a weak D call TRBD2 (7 bases). The DNA of the CDR3 is TGTGCCAGCAGTTGGGGGGGCCCCACCGGGGAGCTGTTTTTT. It specifies CASSWGGPTGELFF.